The rows below give T cell receptor beta chains drawn from one sample of a study of control samples from healthy donors and cancer patients. The method was immunoSEQ multiplex PCR; TCRdb's version includes in-frame clones alone and lacks a portion of them. The sample lists 100,000 to 150,000 clones, around 93% occurring once. Sequencing used blood. The receptors derive from a man aged 18 to 35 in good health. The CDR3 runs from the conserved cysteine through the conserved F or W. Each record gives: D gene, J gene, clone size, CDR3 length, V gene, CDR3 protein, CDR3 DNA. The D gene is left open where the match is weak. The size of a clone is reported for some rows only, either as once, few or many, or as a class for expanded clones.

D: -; J: TRBJ1-2; size: -; length: 18; V: TRBV7-9; CDR3: CASTRDGRDTQGSMGYTF; DNA: TGTGCCAGCACCCGAGATGGGCGGGACACGCAAGGATCTATGGGCTACACCTTC
D: -; J: TRBJ2-1; size: -; length: 12; V: TRBV10-3; CDR3: CAISDQGHEQFF; DNA: TGTGCCATCAGCGACCAGGGCCATGAGCAGTTCTTC
D: -; J: TRBJ2-5; size: -; length: 13; V: TRBV9; CDR3: CASSVRGKETQYF; DNA: TGTGCCAGCAGCGTTCGAGGGAAGGAGACCCAGTACTTC
D: -; J: TRBJ2-1; size: -; length: 16; V: TRBV24-1; CDR3: CATSERTEPRHNEQFF; DNA: TGTGCCACCAGTGAGCGGACAGAGCCTAGACACAATGAGCAGTTCTTC
D: -; J: TRBJ2-7; size: -; length: 15; V: TRBV28; CDR3: CAIRAFRGSSYEQYF; DNA: TGTGCCATCCGGGCTTTTAGGGGGTCCTCCTACGAGCAGTACTTC
D: TRBD1; J: TRBJ1-2; size: -; length: 15; V: TRBV19; CDR3: CASSPETGVGYGYTF; DNA: TGTGCCAGTAGTCCTGAGACAGGGGTTGGGTATGGCTACACCTTC
D: -; J: TRBJ1-3; size: -; length: 15; V: TRBV30; CDR3: CAWSVLPGLGNTIYF; DNA: TGTGCCTGGAGTGTATTACCAGGGTTGGGAAACACCATATATTTT
D: TRBD1; J: TRBJ1-5; size: -; length: 14; V: TRBV2; CDR3: CASASTGPGQPQHF; DNA: TGTGCCAGCGCTTCGACAGGGCCGGGGCAGCCCCAGCATTTT
D: TRBD2; J: TRBJ2-7; size: -; length: 13; V: TRBV6-6; CDR3: CASSKGGPSEQYF; DNA: TGTGCCAGCAGTAAGGGAGGGCCCTCCGAGCAGTACTTC
D: -; J: TRBJ1-4; size: once; length: 13; V: TRBV30; CDR3: CAWSHRVVEKLFF; DNA: TGTGCCTGGAGTCACAGGGTAGTTGAAAAACTGTTTTTT
D: -; J: TRBJ1-3; size: -; length: 18; V: TRBV2; CDR3: CASSAWRGLRDSGNTIYF; DNA: TGTGCCAGCAGCGCCTGGCGGGGCCTCAGAGACTCTGGAAACACCATATATTTT
D: -; J: TRBJ1-1; size: -; length: 13; V: TRBV7-3; CDR3: CASSPGWRTEAFF; DNA: TGTGCCAGCAGCCCAGGCTGGCGGACTGAAGCTTTCTTT
D: TRBD1; J: TRBJ2-2; size: -; length: 22; V: TRBV19; CDR3: CASSIVLVLPGDRGPNTGELFF; DNA: TGTGCCAGTAGTATTGTCCTTGTGCTTCCTGGAGACAGGGGGCCGAACACCGGGGAGCTGTTTTTT
D: -; J: TRBJ1-6; size: -; length: 15; V: TRBV6-4; CDR3: CASSDSGGSGPPLHF; DNA: TGTGCCAGCAGTGACTCGGGCGGATCAGGACCACCCCTCCACTTT
D: TRBD1; J: TRBJ2-2; size: -; length: 15; V: TRBV3-1/TRBV3-2; CDR3: CATMTGTGHTGELFF; DNA: TGTGCCACGATGACCGGGACAGGGCACACCGGGGAGCTGTTTTTT
D: TRBD2; J: TRBJ2-5; size: -; length: 14; V: TRBV2; CDR3: CASSDRLAGVVQYF; DNA: TGTGCCAGCAGTGACCGACTAGCGGGGGTGGTCCAGTACTTC
D: TRBD2; J: TRBJ2-5; size: once; length: 14; V: TRBV6-2/TRBV6-3; CDR3: CASSSAGGLETQYF; DNA: TGTGCCAGCAGTTCAGCGGGGGGGTTGGAGACCCAGTACTTC
D: -; J: TRBJ1-2; size: -; length: 13; V: TRBV10-2; CDR3: CASSNSGDSGYTF; DNA: TGCGCCAGCTCAAATTCAGGGGATAGTGGCTACACCTTC
D: TRBD2; J: TRBJ2-3; size: -; length: 14; V: TRBV15; CDR3: CATSGLAGTDTQYF; DNA: TGTGCCACCTCTGGACTAGCGGGTACAGATACGCAGTATTTT
D: TRBD2; J: TRBJ2-7; size: -; length: 15; V: TRBV27; CDR3: CASSPSLAGPSEQYF; DNA: TGTGCCAGCAGTCCGAGTCTAGCGGGGCCGAGCGAGCAGTACTTC
D: TRBD1; J: TRBJ2-7; size: -; length: 14; V: TRBV7-9; CDR3: CASSRDRATDEQYF; DNA: TGTGCCAGCAGCCGAGACAGGGCGACGGACGAGCAGTACTTC
D: TRBD1; J: TRBJ2-7; size: once; length: 15; V: TRBV27; CDR3: CASSPRGQGSYEQYF; DNA: TGTGCCAGCAGCCCCCGGGGACAGGGTTCCTACGAGCAGTACTTC
D: TRBD1; J: TRBJ2-1; size: few; length: 15; V: TRBV6-1; CDR3: CASSEQTGGYNEQFF; DNA: TGTGCCAGCAGTGAACAAACAGGGGGCTACAATGAGCAGTTCTTC
D: -; J: TRBJ2-2; size: once; length: 15; V: TRBV4-1; CDR3: CASSRPAGRTGELFF; DNA: TGCGCCAGCAGCCGGCCGGCAGGGAGGACCGGGGAGCTGTTTTTT
D: -; J: TRBJ1-4; size: -; length: 14; V: TRBV30; CDR3: CAWSVPRSNEKLFF; DNA: TGTGCCTGGAGTGTACCTCGGTCTAATGAAAAACTGTTTTTT
D: -; J: TRBJ2-3; size: -; length: 16; V: TRBV5-1; CDR3: CASSSSEGGGRDTQYF; DNA: TGCGCCAGCAGCTCCTCTGAAGGAGGGGGGCGGGATACGCAGTATTTT
D: -; J: TRBJ1-5; size: -; length: 12; V: TRBV30; CDR3: CAWSIQNQPQHF; DNA: TGTGCCTGGAGTATCCAAAATCAGCCCCAGCATTTT
D: -; J: TRBJ1-1; size: once; length: 14; V: TRBV7-6; CDR3: CASSLGGKGTEAFF; DNA: TGTGCCAGCAGCTTAGGAGGGAAGGGCACTGAAGCTTTCTTT
D: -; J: TRBJ1-5; size: -; length: 10; V: TRBV21-1; CDR3: CALLGKPQHF; DNA: TGTGCCCTTCTAGGGAAGCCCCAGCATTTT
D: -; J: TRBJ2-7; size: -; length: 13; V: TRBV5-1; CDR3: CASHRETDYEQYF; DNA: TGCGCCAGCCACAGGGAGACTGACTACGAGCAGTACTTC
D: -; J: TRBJ1-1; size: -; length: 13; V: TRBV27; CDR3: CASSSTVEDEAFF; DNA: TGTGCCAGCAGTTCCACTGTAGAGGATGAAGCTTTCTTT
D: -; J: TRBJ1-1; size: -; length: 15; V: TRBV7-6; CDR3: CASSEYGWVGTEAFF; DNA: TGTGCCAGCAGCGAGTACGGATGGGTTGGCACTGAAGCTTTCTTT
D: -; J: TRBJ1-3; size: -; length: 15; V: TRBV27; CDR3: CASSSGDGSRNTIYF; DNA: TGTGCCAGCAGTTCAGGGGACGGGTCTCGAAACACCATATATTTT
D: -; J: TRBJ1-1; size: -; length: 14; V: TRBV2; CDR3: CASRKTQGNTEAFF; DNA: TGTGCCAGCAGAAAGACACAAGGGAACACTGAAGCTTTCTTT
D: -; J: TRBJ1-1; size: -; length: 12; V: TRBV5-1; CDR3: CASSRRNTEAFF; DNA: TGCGCCAGCAGTAGGCGGAACACTGAAGCTTTCTTT
D: -; J: TRBJ2-2; size: -; length: 12; V: TRBV30; CDR3: CAGGFGAGELFF; DNA: TGTGCCGGAGGATTTGGCGCCGGGGAGCTGTTTTTT
D: TRBD1; J: TRBJ1-4; size: -; length: 16; V: TRBV25-1; CDR3: CASSDQGGSQEEKLFF; DNA: TGTGCCAGCAGTGACCAGGGGGGGAGTCAAGAAGAAAAACTGTTTTTT
D: -; J: TRBJ2-1; size: -; length: 15; V: TRBV6-5; CDR3: CASSYRAQGIYEQFF; DNA: TGTGCCAGCAGTTACCGTGCACAGGGTATCTATGAGCAGTTCTTC
D: -; J: TRBJ1-6; size: once; length: 14; V: TRBV25-1; CDR3: CASSARHYNSPLHF; DNA: TGTGCCAGCAGTGCCCGACACTATAATTCACCCCTCCACTTT
D: -; J: TRBJ1-5; size: -; length: 13; V: TRBV6-5; CDR3: CASSSLGNQPQHF; DNA: TGTGCCAGCAGTTCCCTGGGCAATCAGCCCCAGCATTTT
D: TRBD1; J: TRBJ1-5; size: -; length: 14; V: TRBV30; CDR3: CAFAGTGLFQPQHF; DNA: TGTGCCTTCGCCGGGACAGGGTTATTTCAGCCCCAGCATTTT
D: TRBD1; J: TRBJ2-6; size: -; length: 16; V: TRBV10-1; CDR3: CAIPTGGAFGANVLTF; DNA: TGCGCCATCCCAACAGGGGGCGCTTTTGGGGCCAACGTCCTGACTTTC
D: -; J: TRBJ1-1; size: -; length: 12; V: TRBV15; CDR3: CATSRSNTEAFF; DNA: TGTGCCACCAGCAGAAGCAACACTGAAGCTTTCTTT
D: TRBD1; J: TRBJ2-2; size: -; length: 16; V: TRBV7-3; CDR3: CASSLKGTDYTGELFF; DNA: TGTGCCAGCAGCTTAAAGGGGACAGATTACACCGGGGAGCTGTTTTTT
D: -; J: TRBJ1-6; size: -; length: 14; V: TRBV6-4; CDR3: CASRSRVGNSPLHF; DNA: TGTGCCAGCAGGTCTAGGGTGGGAAATTCACCCCTCCACTTT
D: -; J: TRBJ2-3; size: -; length: 16; V: TRBV11-2; CDR3: CASSSIRSGYTDTQYF; DNA: TGTGCCAGCAGCTCGATCCGTAGCGGCTACACAGATACGCAGTATTTT